This section outlines one T cell receptor beta chain sequence together with its context. Its matching antigen is unknown. Run at survey level, the immunoSEQ assay was version v3.0. Generated by immunoSEQ multiplex PCR, the TCRdb table keeps only in-frame clones and is missing some. Among 35,000 to 40,000 clones listed, roughly 80% were seen once. These data come from a study of long-term antiretroviral therapy in people with HIV. At least one PBMC sample before ART and at least two after were required. CDR3 size: 15 residues. CDR1 is SGDLS and CDR2 is YYNGEE in the germline V gene. With V trimmed by 2 bases and J by 6 bases, 9 bases remained unmatched. Study results and caveats: The study found that diversity rose after ART but stayed below transplant donor controls. Repertoires with HIV possessed tighter CDR3 length spans than those of controls.

This sequence joins TRBV9 and TRBJ2-3; TRBD2 matches at 7 bases. The input for sequencing was unsorted PBMCs, taken 1.5 years after starting antiretroviral therapy. The clonotype originates from a man aged 18 to 29 with HIV. DNA for the CDR3: TGTGCCAGCAGCGTCGGGGGAGGGCCGCGGGATACGCAGTATTTT. As protein: CASSVGGGPRDTQYF.